This paragraph covers one T cell receptor beta chain sequence. Its antigen is undetermined. The CDR3 has 15 residues. Per germline, CDR1 SEHNR and CDR2 FQNEAQ (reference sequence). The junction had 4 bases not matched to a gene; V was cut back by 2 bases and J by 4 bases. These data come from a study of cytomegalovirus exposure and HLA in healthy donors. As for the study in general: T cells numbering about 179 million yielded some 100 million unique TCR beta sequences in an earlier analysis. Study-wide results and limits: A previous analysis found most TCR beta V segments productive roughly 87% or roughly 30% of the time. As a later analysis showed, a missense DCLRE1C variant was linked to trimming of TCR beta V- and J-genes.

The PCR used 60 Vbeta and 13 Jbeta primers. In the original processing: Later analysis identified around 85 million unique TCR beta chains, 8.5 million to 13 million shared. The assay was immunoSEQ multiplex PCR, and TCRdb's table has in-frame clones only and misses some. V and J calls plus clone size are reproduced from that table; the DNA served to infer D and trimming. Of approximately 170,000 clones in the sample, over 75% were seen once. This TCR came from a male donor in good health and CMV-seronegative. This chain joins TRBV7-9 and TRBJ2-1, with TRBD2 matching over 8 bases. Sequencing input: PBMCs. CDR3: CASSLSSGGYNEQFF. CDR3 in DNA: TGTGCCAGCAGCTTATCCAGCGGGGGATACAATGAGCAGTTCTTC. The variable domain in full, with the rest retrieved from reference TRBV7-9 and TRBJ2-1, is DTGVSQNPRHKITKRGQNVTFRCDPISEHNRLYWYRQTLGQGPEFLTYFQNEAQLEKSRLLSDRFSAERPKGSFSTLEIQRTEQGDSAMYLCASSLSSGGYNEQFFGPGTRLTVL.